This T cell receptor beta chain appears in the sequencing data of a study of blood T cell repertoires in COVID-19. At the level of the study: Material from acute and convalescent COVID-19 was sourced from the United States, Italy and Spain.

Using immunoSEQ multiplex PCR, the repertoire was profiled, and TCRdb retains in-frame clones only, with some absent. The sample has roughly 160,000 clones, around 82% seen once. Trimming cost V 0 bases and J 6 bases, with 11 bases left between them. Germline V gives CDR1 ENHRY, CDR2 SYGVKD. The CDR3 covers 14 residues. The sample was peripheral blood. The genes are TRBV10-3 and TRBJ1-1; D gene unclear. The receptor comes from a young man with active or convalescent COVID-19. CDR3 loop: CAISESGEWAEAFF. The CDR3 bases are TGTGCCATCAGTGAGTCTGGGGAGTGGGCTGAAGCTTTCTTT.